The T cell receptor beta chain under discussion was sequenced for a study of post-analysis software for immune sequencing data (dated by TCRdb to between 2015 and 2016). Looking at the study overall: Recorded disease courses included relapsing-remitting, secondary progressive and progressive-relapsing multiple sclerosis, with some patients lacking subtype annotation. The patient repertoires were compared against 11 previously published healthy control repertoires obtained from donors aged about 6 to 27 years. A subset of samples was prepared in parallel using single-end sample barcoding, then pooled and co-amplified after Illumina adapter ligation. On the study overall, not on this receptor specifically: The control group was slightly older than the multiple sclerosis patient group. Significantly lower normalized Chao1 diversity was found in multiple sclerosis patients than in controls, suggesting substantial peripheral T-cell clonal expansion. When samples were clustered directly using the F measure, samples prepared in the same batch co-clustered strongly, which prompted a batch-effect correction. Patients showed significantly higher frequencies than controls for five TRBV segments, among them TRBV5-6, TRBV5-1 and TRBV20-1.

TCR beta repertoires were profiled from peripheral blood of roughly 13 young patients with multiple sclerosis to demonstrate the VDJtools post-analysis software. The patients with multiple sclerosis were children and adolescents between 6 and 15 years of age. V ends up 4 bases short and J 1 base short, with an unmatched junction base count of 11. CDR1 and CDR2 are read off the germline V gene as MGHRA and YSYEKL. Spanning cysteine to phenylalanine, the CDR3 consists of 17 amino acids. CDR3 DNA only is kept here, 51 bases in frame from base 1. Library method: PCR. These reads were obtained on an Illumina HiSeq 2500. Unique molecular identifiers were incorporated into TCR beta cDNA libraries to reduce PCR and sequencing biases. Approximately 500,000 cDNA molecules were obtained per 1 to 10 million input T cells, so each molecule approximated one T cell. Patient libraries were prepared and sequenced with the same protocol used for the earlier healthy control dataset. Samples belonging to the same batch were prepared together, multiplexed and sequenced on a shared HiSeq lane. In the original analysis: Raw barcoded reads were processed with MIGEC, and single-read molecular identifier groups were discarded before consensus assembly and CDR3 extraction. Clonotype tables were post-analysed with VDJtools, normalizing diversity by down-sampling all datasets to the smallest sample size. Repertoire overlap clustering matched CDR3 amino acid but not nucleotide sequences to correct batch-related cross-sample contamination. TCRdb cleaned the public reads at Q25 with fastp, built clones with MiXCR and kept in-frame beta chains. CDR3 protein duplicates are merged, each entry listing the most common genes and DNA. These V and J calls derive from TCRdb rather than the authors' analysis. The sample table lists roughly 410,000 distinct CDR3 sequences, around 33% of them with a count of one. The ten largest make up 13% of the sample.

To note about this clonotype: No cognate antigen has been identified for it. It has no much larger one-base neighbor in the sample; base qualities were not kept.

Rearrangement joined TRBV4-1 to TRBJ2-5, with 8 central nucleotides matching TRBD2. The clonotype comes from a girl aged 5 to 17 with multiple sclerosis. The sequenced material came from blood. This receptor carries the CDR3 CASSPPGRGVIQETQYF. The DNA sequence is TGCGCCAGCAGCCCGCCTGGGCGGGGGGTCATCCAAGAGACCCAGTACTTC.